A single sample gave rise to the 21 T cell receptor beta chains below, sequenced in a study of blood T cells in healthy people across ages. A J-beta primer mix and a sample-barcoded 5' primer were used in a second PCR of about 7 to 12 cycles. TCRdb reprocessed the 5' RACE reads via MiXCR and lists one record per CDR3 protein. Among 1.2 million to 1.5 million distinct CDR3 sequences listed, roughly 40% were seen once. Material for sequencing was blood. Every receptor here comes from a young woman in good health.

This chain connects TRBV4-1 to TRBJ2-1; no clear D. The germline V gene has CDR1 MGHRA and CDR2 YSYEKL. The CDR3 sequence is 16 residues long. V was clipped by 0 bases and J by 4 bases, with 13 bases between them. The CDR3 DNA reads TGCGCCAGCAGCCAAGAACCCCCCTCTCCGTACAATGAGCAGTTCTTC. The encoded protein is CASSQEPPSPYNEQFF.

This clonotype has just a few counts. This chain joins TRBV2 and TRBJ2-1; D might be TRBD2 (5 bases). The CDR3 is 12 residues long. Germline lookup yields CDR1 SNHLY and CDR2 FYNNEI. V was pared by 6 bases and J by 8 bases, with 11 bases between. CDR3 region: CASRGGSDEQFF. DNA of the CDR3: TGTGCCAGCAGGGGCGGTAGCGATGAGCAGTTCTTC.

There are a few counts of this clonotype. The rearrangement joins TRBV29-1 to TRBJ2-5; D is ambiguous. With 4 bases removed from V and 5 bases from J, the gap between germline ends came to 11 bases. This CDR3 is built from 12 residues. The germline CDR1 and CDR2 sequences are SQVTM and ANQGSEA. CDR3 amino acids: CSVVPNAETQYF. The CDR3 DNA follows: TGCAGCGTTGTACCGAACGCGGAGACCCAGTACTTC.

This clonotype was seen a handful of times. The CDR3 nucleotides are TGTGCCAGCAGCTTAGGACTGCCCCCCTACGAGCAGTACTTC. Translated: CASSLGLPPYEQYF. The chain joins TRBV7-9 to TRBJ2-7; D is ambiguous. Trimming removed 1 base at V and 2 bases at J, with 9 bases between. Germline CDR1 is SEHNR and CDR2 is FQNEAQ (reference sequence). The CDR3 spans 14 residues.

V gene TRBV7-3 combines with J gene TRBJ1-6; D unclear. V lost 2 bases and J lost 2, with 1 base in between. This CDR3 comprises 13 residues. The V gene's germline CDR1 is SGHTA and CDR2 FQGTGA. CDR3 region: CASSLAYNSPLHF. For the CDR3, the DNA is TGTGCCAGCAGCTTAGCCTATAATTCACCCCTCCACTTT.

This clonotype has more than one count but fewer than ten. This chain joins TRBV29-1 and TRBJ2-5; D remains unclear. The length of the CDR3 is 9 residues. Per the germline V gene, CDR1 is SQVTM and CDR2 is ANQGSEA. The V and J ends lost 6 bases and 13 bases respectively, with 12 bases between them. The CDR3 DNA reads TGCAGCGTCGGTGTTCGTGGGTACTTC. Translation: CSVGVRGYF.

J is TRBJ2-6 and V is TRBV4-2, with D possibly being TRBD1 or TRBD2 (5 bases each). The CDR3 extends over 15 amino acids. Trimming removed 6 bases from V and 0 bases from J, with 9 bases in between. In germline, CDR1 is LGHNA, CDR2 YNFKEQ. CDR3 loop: CASRPGTSGANVLTF. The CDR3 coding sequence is TGTGCCAGCAGGCCCGGGACCTCTGGGGCCAACGTCCTGACTTTC.

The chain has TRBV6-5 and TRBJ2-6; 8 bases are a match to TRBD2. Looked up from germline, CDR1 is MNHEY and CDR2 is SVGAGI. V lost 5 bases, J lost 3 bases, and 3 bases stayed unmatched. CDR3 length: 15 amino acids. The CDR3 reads CASSSGSGGANVLTF. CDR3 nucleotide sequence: TGTGCCAGCAGTAGCGGGAGCGGTGGGGCCAACGTCCTGACTTTC.

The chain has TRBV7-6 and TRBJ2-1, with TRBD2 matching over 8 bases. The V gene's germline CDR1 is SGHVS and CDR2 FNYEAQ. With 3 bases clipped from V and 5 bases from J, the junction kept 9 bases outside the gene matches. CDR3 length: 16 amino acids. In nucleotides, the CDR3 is TGTGCCAGCAGCTTTGATATAGCGGGAATTAACAATGAGCAGTTCTTC. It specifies CASSFDIAGINNEQFF.

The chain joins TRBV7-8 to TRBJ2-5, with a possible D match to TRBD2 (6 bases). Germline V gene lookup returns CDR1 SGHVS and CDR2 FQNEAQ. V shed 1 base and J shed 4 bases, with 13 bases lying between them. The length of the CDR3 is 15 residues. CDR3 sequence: CASSLDVGGGETQYF. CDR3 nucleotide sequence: TGTGCCAGCAGCTTAGACGTGGGAGGAGGAGAGACCCAGTACTTC.

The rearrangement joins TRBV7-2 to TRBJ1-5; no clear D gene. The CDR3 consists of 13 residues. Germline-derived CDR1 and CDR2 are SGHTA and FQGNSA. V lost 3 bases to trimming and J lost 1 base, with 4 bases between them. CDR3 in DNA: TGTGCCAGCAGCTTCAGGAGCAATCAGCCCCAGCATTTT. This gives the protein CASSFRSNQPQHF.

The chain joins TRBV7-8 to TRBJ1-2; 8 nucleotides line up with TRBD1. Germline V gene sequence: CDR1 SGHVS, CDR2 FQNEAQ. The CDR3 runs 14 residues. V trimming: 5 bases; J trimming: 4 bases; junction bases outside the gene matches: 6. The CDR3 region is CASSLGQGFYGYTF. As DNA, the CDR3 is TGTGCCAGCAGCCTCGGACAGGGCTTCTATGGCTACACCTTC.

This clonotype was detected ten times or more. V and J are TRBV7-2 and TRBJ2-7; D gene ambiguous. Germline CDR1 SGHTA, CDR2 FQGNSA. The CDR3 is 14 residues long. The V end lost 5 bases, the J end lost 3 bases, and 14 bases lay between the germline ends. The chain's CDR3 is CASSPRGNLYEQYF. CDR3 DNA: TGTGCCAGCAGCCCTCGCGGAAACCTCTACGAGCAGTACTTC.

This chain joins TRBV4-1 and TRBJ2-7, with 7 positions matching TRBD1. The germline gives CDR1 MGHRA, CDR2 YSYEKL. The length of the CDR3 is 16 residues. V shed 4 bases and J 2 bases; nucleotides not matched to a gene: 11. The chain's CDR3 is CASSLAWGTAPYEQYF. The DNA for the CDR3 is TGCGCCAGCAGCCTGGCGTGGGGGACAGCTCCCTACGAGCAGTACTTC.

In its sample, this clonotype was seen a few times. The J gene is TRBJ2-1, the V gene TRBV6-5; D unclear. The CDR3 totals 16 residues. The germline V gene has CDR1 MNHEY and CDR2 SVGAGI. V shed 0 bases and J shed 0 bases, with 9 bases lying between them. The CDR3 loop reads CASSYSPPSSYNEQFF. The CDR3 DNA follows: TGTGCCAGCAGTTACTCTCCCCCTAGCTCCTACAATGAGCAGTTCTTC.

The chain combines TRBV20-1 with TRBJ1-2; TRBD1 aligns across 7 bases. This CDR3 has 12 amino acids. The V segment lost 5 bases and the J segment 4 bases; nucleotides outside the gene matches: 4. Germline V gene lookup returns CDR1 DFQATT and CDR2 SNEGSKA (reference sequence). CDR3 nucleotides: TGCAGTGCTGGGGACAGCCGCTATGGCTACACCTTC. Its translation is CSAGDSRYGYTF.

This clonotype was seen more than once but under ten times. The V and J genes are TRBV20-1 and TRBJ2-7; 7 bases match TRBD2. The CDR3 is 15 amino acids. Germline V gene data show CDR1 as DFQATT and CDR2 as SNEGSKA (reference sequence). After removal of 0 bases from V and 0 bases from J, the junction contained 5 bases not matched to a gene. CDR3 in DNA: TGCAGTGCTAGAGATAGGCCTAGCGGCTCCTACGAGCAGTACTTC. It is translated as CSARDRPSGSYEQYF.

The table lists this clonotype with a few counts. The CDR3 nucleotides are TGTGCCAGCAGCCAGTCTAGCGGGAGGAATGAGCAGTTCTTC. This sequence encodes CASSQSSGRNEQFF. The chain uses TRBV3-1 and TRBJ2-1; 11 nucleotides line up with TRBD2. CDR3 length: 14 residues. V was pared by 3 bases and J by 7 bases, with 2 bases of the junction left unmatched. In germline, CDR1 is LGHDT, CDR2 YNNKEL (reference sequence).

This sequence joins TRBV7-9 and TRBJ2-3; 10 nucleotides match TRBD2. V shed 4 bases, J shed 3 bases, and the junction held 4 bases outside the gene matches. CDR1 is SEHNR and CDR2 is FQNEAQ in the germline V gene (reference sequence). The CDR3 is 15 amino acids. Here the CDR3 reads CASSSGLALTDTQYF. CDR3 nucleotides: TGTGCCAGCAGCTCGGGACTAGCGTTGACAGATACGCAGTATTTT.

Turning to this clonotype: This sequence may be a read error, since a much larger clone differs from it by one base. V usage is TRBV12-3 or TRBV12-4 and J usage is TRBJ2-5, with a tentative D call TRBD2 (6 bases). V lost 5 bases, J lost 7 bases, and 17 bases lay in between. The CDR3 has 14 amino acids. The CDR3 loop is CASSVGTPEATQYF. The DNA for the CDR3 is TGTGCCAGCAGTGTCGGGACTCCCGAAGCGACCCAGTACTTC.

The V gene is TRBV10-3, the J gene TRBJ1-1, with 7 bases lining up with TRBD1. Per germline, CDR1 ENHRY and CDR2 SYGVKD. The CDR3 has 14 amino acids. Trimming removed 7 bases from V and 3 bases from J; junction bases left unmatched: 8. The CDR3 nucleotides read TGTGCCATCAAGTACGACAGGGAGGACACTGAAGCTTTCTTT. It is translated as CAIKYDREDTEAFF.